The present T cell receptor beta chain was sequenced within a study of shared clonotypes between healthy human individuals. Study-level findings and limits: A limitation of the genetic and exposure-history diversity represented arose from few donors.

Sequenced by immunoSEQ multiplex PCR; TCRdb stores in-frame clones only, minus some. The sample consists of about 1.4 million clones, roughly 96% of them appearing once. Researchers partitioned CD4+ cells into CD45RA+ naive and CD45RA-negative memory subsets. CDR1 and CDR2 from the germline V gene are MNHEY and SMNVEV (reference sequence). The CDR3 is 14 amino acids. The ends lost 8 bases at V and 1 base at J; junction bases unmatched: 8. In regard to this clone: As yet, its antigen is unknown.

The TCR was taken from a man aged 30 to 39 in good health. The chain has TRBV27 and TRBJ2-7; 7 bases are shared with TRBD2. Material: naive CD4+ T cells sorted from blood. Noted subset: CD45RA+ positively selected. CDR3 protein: CASRLGGTSYEQYF. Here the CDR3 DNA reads TGTGCCAGCCGCCTCGGGGGGACGTCCTACGAGCAGTACTTC.